The next 21 T cell receptor beta chains were all read from a single sample in a study of response to subunit inactivated influenza vaccine. From the RT-PCR reads, TCRdb called clonotypes with MiXCR, one entry per CDR3 protein. Among hundreds of thousands of distinct CDR3 sequences listed, roughly 10% were seen once. The sequencing used PBMCs from blood, collected on the day of vaccination. Receptor source: a man between 50 and 59 years old who received an inactivated influenza vaccine.

This clonotype was recorded at least ten times. The chain has TRBV5-1 and TRBJ2-5; D might be TRBD1 (6 bases). Per germline, CDR1 SGHRS and CDR2 YFSETQ. This CDR3 spans 14 amino acids. Trimming removed 4 bases from V and 2 bases from J, with 12 bases in between. CDR3 sequence (DNA): TGCGCCAGCAGCCAAGGGACACCACAAGAGACCCAGTACTTC. Protein sequence: CASSQGTPQETQYF.

The chain employs TRBV6-2 or TRBV6-3 and TRBJ2-7; D is perhaps TRBD2 (6 bases). The germline CDR1 and CDR2 sequences are MNHEY and SVGEGT. The CDR3 length is 15 residues. The ends were cut back, 7 bases at V and 0 bases at J, with 16 bases in the middle. The CDR3 here is CASKVHRGNSYEQYF. The CDR3 bases are TGTGCCAGCAAGGTCCACCGCGGGAACTCCTACGAGCAGTACTTC.

The V and J genes are TRBV4-1 and TRBJ1-4; perhaps TRBD1 as D (6 bases). This CDR3 contains 17 residues. Germline-derived CDR1 and CDR2 are MGHRA and YSYEKL. Trimming took 0 bases from V and 8 from J, leaving 19 bases between them. Here the CDR3 DNA reads TGCGCCAGCAGCCAAGAACGGGGGCTGGGGAAAAAGGAAAAACTGTTTTTT. It translates to CASSQERGLGKKEKLFF.

This clonotype appeared a few times. The CDR3 protein is CASSPENSGRADTQYF. CDR3 bases: TGTGCCAGCAGCCCAGAAAATAGCGGGAGGGCAGATACGCAGTATTTT. The genes are TRBV11-2 and TRBJ2-3; 11 nucleotides agree with TRBD2. The CDR3 is 16 amino acids. Germline CDR1 and CDR2: SGHAT and FQNNGV. V lost 5 bases, J lost 4 bases, and 8 bases stayed unmatched.

This clonotype was detected only a few times. CDR3 DNA: TGTGCCAGCAGCTTAGTGGAGTTGGGACAGGGGTCCAACGAGCAGTACTTC. Amino acid sequence: CASSLVELGQGSNEQYF. The chain recombines TRBV7-2 with TRBJ2-7, with 10 bases that match TRBD1. V lost 1 base to trimming and J lost 5 bases; unmatched junction nucleotides: 11. Looked up from germline, CDR1 is SGHTA and CDR2 is FQGNSA. This CDR3 spans 17 amino acids.

This clonotype was seen more than once but under ten times. The rearrangement links TRBV21-1 to TRBJ2-7; the D call TRBD2 from the table was never checked on the DNA. TRBV21-1 is an annotated pseudogene. The CDR3 contains 18 residues. The CDR3 nucleotides are TGTGCCAGCAGCAAAGTTGGACAAGTACTAGCGGGGTGTTACGAGCAGTACTTC. It encodes CASSKVGQVLAGCYEQYF.

This clonotype has just a few counts. V is TRBV4-2 and J is TRBJ2-1; D is tentatively TRBD1 or TRBD2 (5 bases each). CDR3 size: 14 residues. Germline V gene data show CDR1 as LGHNA and CDR2 as YNFKEQ. V gave up 3 bases and J gave up 4 bases, with 10 bases separating them. The DNA for the CDR3 is TGTGCCAGCAGCCAGATGGGGGATTACAATGAGCAGTTCTTC. Amino acid sequence: CASSQMGDYNEQFF.

In its sample, this clonotype was seen a few times. This chain joins TRBV7-8 and TRBJ2-6; D is uncertain. In germline, CDR1 is SGHVS, CDR2 FQNEAQ. CDR3 length: 16 residues. Deletions cut 0 bases from V and 4 bases from J, with 10 bases between. The CDR3 coding sequence is TGTGCCAGCAGCTTAGCTCGGTTTCCCGGGGCCAACGTCCTGACTTTC. It is translated as CASSLARFPGANVLTF.

A few counts support this clonotype. The chain has TRBV5-1 and TRBJ2-3; D uncertain. The CDR3 totals 15 residues. Trimming took 0 bases from V and 6 from J, leaving 14 bases between them. Per germline, CDR1 SGHRS and CDR2 YFSETQ. The CDR3 is CASSLAATLRDTQYF. CDR3 in DNA: TGCGCCAGCAGCTTGGCGGCAACCTTGCGGGATACGCAGTATTTT.

The chain links TRBV7-7 to TRBJ2-2; D remains ambiguous. Trimming left V 1 base short and J 7 bases short, with 10 bases between. The germline gives CDR1 SSHAT, CDR2 FNYEAQ (reference sequence). The CDR3 has 14 residues. In nucleotides, the CDR3 is TGTGCCAGCAGCTTAGGGGGTTCTCTCGGGGAGCTGTTTTTT. This codes for CASSLGGSLGELFF.

This clonotype was seen a handful of times. The chain links TRBV7-3 to TRBJ2-2; the D is unclear. The CDR3 covers 13 residues. The germline V and J ends were trimmed by 6 bases and 8 bases, with 13 bases remaining between them. The V gene's germline CDR1 is SGHTA and CDR2 FQGTGA. Here the CDR3 DNA reads TGTGCCAGCAGAAGACTTAGGGAAGGGGAGCTGTTTTTT. It specifies CASRRLREGELFF.

This clonotype was observed a handful of times. This chain joins TRBV19 and TRBJ2-1; a weak D match, TRBD2 (6 bases). The CDR3 contains 20 residues. Per the germline V gene, CDR1 is LNHDA and CDR2 is SQIVND (reference sequence). V was trimmed by 0 bases and J by 5 bases, leaving 26 bases between them. CDR3 amino acids: CASSIEAYTLVRRGNNEQFF. DNA for the CDR3: TGTGCCAGTAGTATAGAGGCCTATACCCTGGTTAGGAGGGGTAACAATGAGCAGTTCTTC. Drawing the rest from reference TRBV19 and TRBJ2-1, the complete variable domain is DGGITQSPKYLFRKEGQNVTLSCEQNLNHDAMYWYRQDPGQGLRLIYYSQIVNDFQKGDIAEGYSVSREKKESFPLTVTSAQKNPTAFYLCASSIEAYTLVRRGNNEQFFGPGTRLTVL.

This clonotype has at least ten counts. The chain carries TRBV27 and TRBJ1-6; no clear D. V lost 5 bases and J lost 4, with 6 bases in between. CDR3 length: 13 residues. Germline V gene lookup returns CDR1 MNHEY and CDR2 SMNVEV (reference sequence). In nucleotides, the CDR3 is TGTGCCAGCAGTGCTAGATATAATTCACCCCTCCACTTT. It encodes CASSARYNSPLHF.

The chain employs TRBV7-9 and TRBJ1-4; perhaps TRBD1 as D (5 bases). Germline V gene lookup returns CDR1 SEHNR and CDR2 FQNEAQ (reference sequence). The CDR3 has 15 amino acids. Trimming shortened V by 5 bases and J by 6 bases, and 16 bases separated the two germline ends. The CDR3: CASSLAPGRDEKLFF. For the CDR3, the DNA is TGTGCCAGCAGCCTCGCCCCAGGCAGGGATGAAAAACTGTTTTTT.

This rearrangement joins TRBV12-3 or TRBV12-4 to TRBJ1-1; possibly TRBD1 for D (5 bases). Trimming pared 6 bases from V and 0 bases from J, leaving 11 bases between. The CDR3 is 14 amino acids. Here the CDR3 DNA reads TGTGCCAGCAGCCGAGGGACGGTGAACACTGAAGCTTTCTTT. Amino acids: CASSRGTVNTEAFF.

The rearrangement joins TRBV4-1 to TRBJ1-1; no definite D call. CDR3 length equals 15 residues. V dropped 5 bases and J dropped 2 bases, with 15 bases sitting between them. The germline CDR1 and CDR2 sequences are MGHRA and YSYEKL. The CDR3 DNA is TGCGCCAGCAGCGCAAGGTGGGCTCCCAACACTGAAGCTTTCTTT. This sequence encodes CASSARWAPNTEAFF.

This clonotype was seen more than once but under ten times. This chain links TRBV4-2 with TRBJ1-6; D remains ambiguous. The CDR3 has 13 amino acids. CDR1 is LGHNA, CDR2 YNFKEQ, per germline. Trimming shortened V by 0 bases and J by 10 bases, and 7 bases separated the two germline ends. The CDR3, as DNA: TGTGCCAGCAGCCAAGAGTTGGGGTCACCCCTCCACTTT. This codes for CASSQELGSPLHF.

This rearrangement joins TRBV6-5 to TRBJ2-7, with TRBD1 identical over 10 bases. In germline, CDR1 is MNHEY, CDR2 SVGAGI. This CDR3 is built from 15 residues. J was trimmed by 4 bases and V by 2 bases; bases with no gene match: 5. The CDR3 loop reads CASSYQGDRGYEQYF. The CDR3, as DNA: TGTGCCAGCAGTTACCAGGGGGACAGGGGTTACGAGCAGTACTTC.

The chain links TRBV12-3 or TRBV12-4 to TRBJ2-1; TRBD1 agrees at 10 bases. The CDR3 sequence is 14 residues long. Trimming took 5 bases from V and 7 from J; bases not matched to a gene: 5. The CDR3 is CASSTGQGRNEQFF. The CDR3 nucleotides are TGTGCCAGCAGTACGGGACAGGGGAGGAATGAGCAGTTCTTC.

This clonotype appeared a few times. This rearrangement joins TRBV4-2 to TRBJ1-2; 7 positions match TRBD1. Trimming cost V 2 bases and J 4 bases; bases outside gene matches: 4. Germline lookup yields CDR1 LGHNA and CDR2 YNFKEQ. The CDR3 runs to 14 residues. The CDR3 loop is CASSQPGQSYGYTF. The CDR3 nucleotides are TGTGCCAGCAGCCAACCGGGACAGAGCTATGGCTACACCTTC.

In this sample, this clonotype turned up many times. The rearrangement links TRBV7-2 to TRBJ2-4, with a possible D match to TRBD1 (6 bases). The CDR3 has 17 amino acids. Between the trimmed V and J ends, which lost 2 bases and 6 bases, there was a span of 20 bases. Germline CDR1 and CDR2: SGHTA and FQGNSA. CDR3 sequence: CASSLLPGGRGTNIQYF. The CDR3 DNA reads as TGTGCCAGCAGCTTATTACCCGGAGGCAGGGGAACAAACATTCAGTACTTC.